This paragraph reports one T cell receptor (beta chain). These data originate in a study of PD-1 blockade in classical Hodgkin lymphoma. The CDR3 is 14 amino acids. The germline CDR1 and CDR2 sequences are SGDLS and YYNGEE. V was trimmed by 5 bases and J by 2 bases, leaving 11 bases between them. Autologous stem cell transplantation was followed by relapse in every patient, and brentuximab vedotin exposure varied. Assay used: immunoSEQ multiplex PCR; TCRdb lists only in-frame clones, some missing. The sample yields some 93,000 clones, roughly 92% seen once. The receptor's source is a human donor with classical Hodgkin lymphoma. This chain uses TRBV9 with TRBJ1-5; D remains unclear. Sequencing was performed on peripheral blood mononuclear cells (PBMCs), taken at baseline. In nucleotides, the CDR3 is TGTGCCAGCAGTTCGTGGGGAGGCAATCAGCCCCAGCATTTT. The encoded protein is CASSSWGGNQPQHF. The variable domain in full, with the rest retrieved from reference TRBV9 and TRBJ1-5, is DSGVTQTPKHLITATGQRVTLRCSPRSGDLSVYWYQQSLDQGLQFLIQYYNGEERAKGNILERFSAQQFPDLHSELNLSSLELGDSALYFCASSSWGGNQPQHFGDGTRLSIL.